This record looks at one TCR beta chain sequence and its context. The data were taken from a study of blood T cells in healthy people across ages. V was clipped by 1 base and J by 2 bases, with 12 bases between them. This CDR3 region has 15 residues. The V gene's germline CDR1 is LGHNA and CDR2 YNFKEQ. A second roughly 7 to 11 cycle PCR used barcoded and J-beta primers. TCRdb redid the calling of the 5' RACE reads with MiXCR, one entry per CDR3 protein. In the table there are about 1.4 million distinct CDR3 sequences, 45% to 70% of which are singletons. Those donating, healthy Caucasian individuals from Russia, were aged roughly 6 to 90.

Sequenced material: blood. V usage is TRBV4-2 and J usage is TRBJ2-7; D is unresolved. The TCR comes from a young man in good health. The CDR3 sequence: CASSQGVQKAYEQYF. The DNA for the CDR3 is TGTGCCAGCAGCCAAGGCGTCCAGAAGGCCTACGAGCAGTACTTC.